This paragraph reports one T cell receptor (beta chain). What it binds is unknown. TCRdb's copy holds only in-frame clones and misses some; the assay was immunoSEQ multiplex PCR. The sample contains tens of thousands of clones, about 87% of which appear only once. This sample stems from a study of OX40 agonist ivuxolimab in advanced cancers. Whole-study context: Mean age approximately 61 years, range about 23 to 79; 82.7% male. Three patients, one with hepatocellular carcinoma and two with cutaneous melanoma, responded partially. Broader study findings: Averaged across samples, CD8+ T cells carried more expanded clones than CD4+ did. Clonal expansion was among the lowest in partial responders at 0.1-3.0 mg/kg, especially CD8+.

Specimen: CD4+ or CD8+ T cells sorted from blood, collected in a trial of the OX40 agonist ivuxolimab. This receptor was obtained from an adult with an advanced solid tumor such as melanoma, head and neck, liver or kidney cancer.

The CDR3 loop reads CASSDGIMAADTQYF. The CDR3 bases are TGTGCCAGCAGCGACGGGATAATGGCTGCAGATACGCAGTATTTT. V is TRBV9 and J is TRBJ2-3; maybe TRBD2 (5 bases). The germline gives CDR1 SGDLS, CDR2 YYNGEE. Trimming stripped 3 bases from V and 4 bases from J, with 15 bases between. This CDR3 contains 15 residues. The variable domain in full, with the rest retrieved from reference TRBV9 and TRBJ2-3, is DSGVTQTPKHLITATGQRVTLRCSPRSGDLSVYWYQQSLDQGLQFLIQYYNGEERAKGNILERFSAQQFPDLHSELNLSSLELGDSALYFCASSDGIMAADTQYFGPGTRLTVL.